Following are 22 T cell receptor beta chains from one sample sequenced in a study of blood T cell repertoires in COVID-19. The table came from immunoSEQ multiplex PCR; TCRdb's copy has only in-frame clones and leaves some out. This table has 150,000 to 200,000 clones, about 91% appearing once. Source material: peripheral blood. Receptors were obtained from a woman aged 25 to 45 with acute or convalescent COVID-19.

V usage is TRBV9 and J usage is TRBJ1-2; TRBD1 might be the D (6 bases). Germline V gene data show CDR1 as SGDLS and CDR2 as YYNGEE. V lost 2 bases, J lost 5 bases, and 13 bases lay in between. CDR3 size: 14 residues. CDR3 sequence: CASSVDSGAYGYTF. The CDR3 DNA reads TGTGCCAGCAGCGTGGATTCAGGGGCGTATGGCTACACCTTC. Using reference TRBV9 and TRBJ1-2 for the parts outside the CDR3, the full variable domain is DSGVTQTPKHLITATGQRVTLRCSPRSGDLSVYWYQQSLDQGLQFLIQYYNGEERAKGNILERFSAQQFPDLHSELNLSSLELGDSALYFCASSVDSGAYGYTFGSGTRLTVV.

The V gene is TRBV5-1, the J gene TRBJ2-7; TRBD1 aligns across 7 bases. Losses at the gene ends were 0 bases for V and 7 bases for J; bases not matched to a gene: 10. The CDR3 is made up of 15 amino acids. CDR1 SGHRS and CDR2 YFSETQ come from the germline V gene. The CDR3 DNA reads as TGCGCCAGCAGCTTGGCCCCAGACAGGGAACTGGAGCAGTACTTC. This codes for CASSLAPDRELEQYF.

The chain is built from TRBV5-4 and TRBJ1-1; TRBD1 is a possible D gene (6 bases). The CDR3 loop spans 14 amino acids. With 4 bases removed from V and 6 bases from J, the gap between germline ends came to 16 bases. CDR1 SGHNT and CDR2 YYREEE come from the germline V gene (reference sequence). The CDR3 here is CASSQDSSGSEAFF. CDR3 coding DNA: TGTGCCAGCAGCCAGGACAGCTCAGGATCTGAAGCTTTCTTT.

This clone was seen only a few times. The rearrangement uses TRBV5-5 and TRBJ1-6, with 11 bases aligning to TRBD1. Per germline, CDR1 SGHKS and CDR2 YYEKEE (reference sequence). The CDR3 contains 14 residues. After removal of 6 bases from V and 7 bases from J, the junction contained 3 bases not matched to a gene. CDR3 coding DNA: TGTGCCAGCAACCGGGACAGGGGGAATTCACCCCTCCACTTT. This encodes CASNRDRGNSPLHF.

This chain links TRBV4-2 with TRBJ1-2; tentatively, D is TRBD1 (6 bases). The V end lost 2 bases, the J end lost 1 base, and 11 bases lay between the germline ends. The CDR3 loop spans 15 amino acids. Germline-derived CDR1 and CDR2 are LGHNA and YNFKEQ. CDR3 in amino acids: CASSQNPQGNYGYTF. CDR3 sequence (DNA): TGTGCCAGCAGCCAAAATCCACAGGGTAACTATGGCTACACCTTC.

V usage is TRBV5-1 and J usage is TRBJ2-1; D unresolved. The V gene's germline CDR1 is SGHRS and CDR2 YFSETQ. V dropped 6 bases and J dropped 5 bases, with 12 bases sitting between them. The CDR3 totals 13 residues. The CDR3 protein is CASMETRNNEQFF. CDR3 DNA sequence: TGCGCCAGCATGGAGACTCGAAACAATGAGCAGTTCTTC.

The gene calls are TRBV6-4 and TRBJ2-1, with a weak D call TRBD1 (6 bases). Trimming took 5 bases from V and 9 from J, leaving 14 bases between them. This CDR3 spans 13 amino acids. Germline assignment: CDR1 MRHNA and CDR2 SNTAGT. CDR3 in amino acids: CASSYRDRSEQFF. The CDR3 DNA sequence: TGTGCCAGCAGTTACAGGGATAGATCTGAGCAGTTCTTC.

V is TRBV19 and J is TRBJ1-3, with D perhaps TRBD1 (5 bases). V gave up 5 bases and J gave up 0 bases, with 14 bases separating them. The germline V gene has CDR1 LNHDA and CDR2 SQIVND (reference sequence). The CDR3 is made up of 16 amino acids. The CDR3 coding sequence is TGTGCCAGTAGTTTATCTACAGGAAACTCTGGAAACACCATATATTTT. Residues: CASSLSTGNSGNTIYF.

The V call is TRBV11-1, the J call TRBJ2-2; perhaps TRBD1 as D (6 bases). In germline, CDR1 is SGHAT, CDR2 FQDESV (reference sequence). Trimming pared 6 bases from V and 0 bases from J, leaving 11 bases between. This CDR3 has 15 residues. Here the CDR3 reads CASRPDRPNTGELFF. The CDR3 DNA sequence: TGTGCCAGCAGACCTGACAGGCCGAACACCGGGGAGCTGTTTTTT. The entire variable domain, with the rest obtained from reference TRBV11-1 and TRBJ2-2, is as follows: EAEVAQSPRYKITEKSQAVAFWCDPISGHATLYWYRQILGQGPELLVQFQDESVVDDSQLPKDRFSAERLKGVDSTLKIQPAELGDSAMYLCASRPDRPNTGELFFGEGSRLTVL.

This clone is a singleton in its sample. The chain joins TRBV7-9 to TRBJ1-2, with D perhaps TRBD1 (5 bases). The CDR3 is 14 amino acids. Trimming took off 5 bases at V and 4 bases at J, with 14 bases between the two ends. Germline CDR1 is SEHNR and CDR2 is FQNEAQ (reference sequence). The CDR3 is CASSQDRGSYGYTF. The CDR3 DNA follows: TGTGCCAGCAGCCAGGATCGGGGGTCCTATGGCTACACCTTC.

V is TRBV2 and J is TRBJ2-7; D is perhaps TRBD2 (7 bases). The CDR3 is 14 amino acids. V lost 6 bases, J lost 3 bases, and 15 bases lay in between. CDR1 and CDR2 from the germline V gene are SNHLY and FYNNEI. The CDR3 DNA is TGTGCCAGCAGCCTGGGGGGGCCACTCTACGAGCAGTACTTC. This sequence encodes CASSLGGPLYEQYF.

The CDR3 protein is CASSAEWFSGNRETQYF. CDR3 nucleotides: TGTGCCAGCAGCGCCGAGTGGTTTAGCGGGAACAGAGAGACCCAGTACTTC. The chain links TRBV7-9 to TRBJ2-5; 8 bases are shared with TRBD2. The CDR3 runs to 17 residues. Trimming removed 5 bases from V and 4 bases from J; junction bases left unmatched: 15. Germline V lookup: CDR1 SEHNR, CDR2 FQNEAQ (reference sequence). The entire variable domain, with the rest obtained from reference TRBV7-9 and TRBJ2-5, is as follows: DTGVSQNPRHKITKRGQNVTFRCDPISEHNRLYWYRQTLGQGPEFLTYFQNEAQLEKSRLLSDRFSAERPKGSFSTLEIQRTEQGDSAMYLCASSAEWFSGNRETQYFGPGTRLLVL.

The gene calls are TRBV12-3 or TRBV12-4 and TRBJ1-1; D unclear. The CDR3 runs to 11 residues. Trimming cost V 2 bases and J 11 bases, with 9 bases left between them. This chain's CDR3 is CASSLTGSAFF. In DNA form, the CDR3 reads TGTGCCAGCAGTTTAACCGGGTCGGCTTTCTTT.

This clone was detected only once. The chain employs TRBV5-1 and TRBJ1-1; D perhaps matches TRBD1 (5 bases). Germline loops: CDR1 SGHRS, CDR2 YFSETQ. The germline V and J ends were trimmed by 5 bases and 1 base, with 9 bases remaining between them. The CDR3 consists of 13 residues. The CDR3 DNA sequence: TGCGCCAGCAGGAAACAGGAGAACACTGAAGCTTTCTTT. This translates into CASRKQENTEAFF.

This clone was found a few times. V is TRBV15 and J is TRBJ1-4; the D gene is possibly TRBD1 (5 bases). Germline assignment: CDR1 LNHNV and CDR2 YYDKDF (reference sequence). This CDR3 region has 14 residues. The V end lost 1 base, the J end lost 4 bases, and 7 bases lay between the germline ends. The chain's CDR3 is CATSRVGGNEKLFF. CDR3 in DNA: TGTGCCACCAGCAGAGTGGGGGGTAATGAAAAACTGTTTTTT.

The chain carries TRBV5-4 and TRBJ2-3, with 7 bases aligning to TRBD2. Germline CDR1 reads SGHNT; CDR2 reads YYREEE (reference sequence). The junction had 8 bases not matched to a gene; V was cut back by 2 bases and J by 5 bases. CDR3 size: 15 residues. The CDR3 is CASSLGLVVRDTQYF. The CDR3 DNA sequence: TGTGCCAGCAGCTTAGGACTAGTTGTAAGAGATACGCAGTATTTT.

The V call is TRBV30, the J call TRBJ2-4; D perhaps matches TRBD2 (6 bases). With 0 bases removed from V and 3 bases from J, the gap between germline ends came to 9 bases. The CDR3 has 14 amino acids. Germline V lookup: CDR1 GTSNPN, CDR2 SVGIG (reference sequence). The CDR3 DNA sequence: TGTGCCTGGAGTGTAGTGGGAGGCAAAAACATTCAGTACTTC. The encoded protein is CAWSVVGGKNIQYF.

This clone was seen just once. The chain joins TRBV28 to TRBJ2-1; TRBD2 agrees at 7 bases. J was trimmed by 7 bases and V by 6 bases; bases with no gene match: 6. Germline loops: CDR1 MDHEN, CDR2 SYDVKM. This CDR3 region has 13 residues. The CDR3 DNA reads TGTGCCAGCAGGGGGAGGGTCGGTAATGAGCAGTTCTTC. This codes for CASRGRVGNEQFF.

The chain recombines TRBV4-2 with TRBJ2-3; D might be TRBD1 (5 bases). CDR1 is LGHNA and CDR2 is YNFKEQ in the germline V gene. The CDR3 covers 22 residues. Trimming took 1 base from V and 0 from J, leaving 29 bases between them. CDR3 nucleotide sequence: TGTGCCAGCAGCCAAGTCCGTTCGACAGCTACCCCGGGCAGCGCTAGCACAGATACGCAGTATTTT. It codes for CASSQVRSTATPGSASTDTQYF.

The rearrangement links TRBV27 to TRBJ1-2; TRBD1 might be the D (6 bases). Germline-derived CDR1 and CDR2 are MNHEY and SMNVEV (reference sequence). Trimming left V 8 bases short and J 0 bases short, with 16 bases between. The CDR3 runs to 15 residues. This chain's CDR3 is CASSTRNRANYGYTF. CDR3 DNA: TGTGCCAGCTCAACACGCAACAGGGCTAACTATGGCTACACCTTC.

This clone was counted between two and nine times. The V gene is TRBV29-1, the J gene TRBJ2-3; TRBD1 agrees at 9 bases. CDR3 size: 13 residues. Germline V gene sequence: CDR1 SQVTM, CDR2 ANQGSEA. With 6 bases clipped from V and 8 bases from J, the junction kept 9 bases outside the gene matches. CDR3 nucleotide sequence: TGCAGCGTCCCGACAGGGGGGGGAGTTACGCAGTATTTT. This translates into CSVPTGGGVTQYF.

This chain joins TRBV6-1 and TRBJ1-2; D uncertain. The germline V and J ends were trimmed by 1 base and 4 bases, with 13 bases remaining between them. The CDR3 has 15 amino acids. Germline V gene sequence: CDR1 MNHNS, CDR2 SASEGT. The CDR3 protein is CASSEVDWGGYGYTF. CDR3 nucleotide sequence: TGTGCCAGCAGTGAAGTGGATTGGGGAGGCTATGGCTACACCTTC.